This is a list of T cell receptor beta chains from one sample in a study of T cell repertoires in cytomegalovirus infection. TCRdb fed the reads into MiXCR, producing one record per CDR3 protein. The table records 900,000 to 950,000 distinct CDR3 sequences, about a third of them present only once. Their specific antigens are unknown. The material sequenced was cultured CD8+ T cells from PBMCs, taken from culture after CMV antigen stimulation. These TCRs come from a human donor in good health (CMV status not recorded). Some clones in this sample may be carry-over from other donors' samples. Each CDR3 is given with its conserved first and last residue. The D gene is left open where the match is weak. Expanded clones get a size class; other rows say once, few or many, or leave the size out.

d_gene	v_gene	j_gene	abundance	CDR3nt	CDR3aa
.	TRBV6-6	TRBJ1-1	.	TGTGCCAGCAGTTACAACAGGTTCGCTTTCTTT	CASSYNRFAFF
.	TRBV4-1	TRBJ1-2	.	TGCGCCAACAGCCAATCGTTGACAGGACCAAAGGAAGGCTACACCTTC	CANSQSLTGPKEGYTF
TRBD1	TRBV27	TRBJ1-5	.	TGTGCCAGCAGAGCGTGGGACAGGGGTCAGCCCCAGCATTTT	CASRAWDRGQPQHF
TRBD1	TRBV27	TRBJ2-2	few	TGTGCCAGCAGTGATAGACAGGGAAAGAACACCGGGGAGCTGTTTTTT	CASSDRQGKNTGELFF
TRBD2	TRBV11-2	TRBJ2-3	few	TGTGCCAGCAGCTTAGGAAATTTCGGGGGGGTTAGCACAGATACGCAGTATTTT	CASSLGNFGGVSTDTQYF
.	TRBV9	TRBJ2-2	.	TGTGCCAGCAGCGTAGGGTATAGTAATTGGGACACCGGGGAGCTGTTTTTT	CASSVGYSNWDTGELFF
.	TRBV20-1	TRBJ2-4	many	TGCAGTGCTTGGGGGGCAGGGGCGCTAGCCAAAAACATTCAGTACTTC	CSAWGAGALAKNIQYF
TRBD2	TRBV20-1	TRBJ2-1	.	TGCAGTGCTAGTGTAGCGGGGGTTTTACACAATGAGCAGTTCTTC	CSASVAGVLHNEQFF
TRBD1	TRBV11-1	TRBJ2-2	.	TGTGCCAGCAGCACAAAAACAGGGGGCGCTTTTTACACCGGGGAGCTGTTTTTT	CASSTKTGGAFYTGELFF
.	TRBV27	TRBJ2-7	.	TGTGCCAGCAGCCCCGGATTTCCTTACGAGCAGTACTTC	CASSPGFPYEQYF
TRBD2	TRBV4-3	TRBJ2-3	many	TGCGCCAGCAGCCAATCGGAGAGTAGCGGGGGCACAGATACGCAGTATTTT	CASSQSESSGGTDTQYF
.	TRBV12-3/TRBV12-4	TRBJ2-5	.	TGTGCCAGCGCAGAGATGCAAGAGACCCAGTACTTC	CASAEMQETQYF
TRBD2	TRBV3-1	TRBJ2-5	.	TGTGCCAGCCTATTTCAACTAGCGGGGGAAGAGACCCAGTACTTC	CASLFQLAGEETQYF
TRBD1	TRBV6-2/TRBV6-3	TRBJ2-2	.	TGTGCCAGCAGTTACCCGACAGGGGGCGATGAGAACACCGGGGAGCTGTTTTTT	CASSYPTGGDENTGELFF
.	TRBV4-1	TRBJ1-4	.	TGCGCCAGCAGCCACCGGGCCCAACGTGTTGAAAAACTGTTTTTT	CASSHRAQRVEKLFF
TRBD1	TRBV6-5	TRBJ1-5	.	TGTGCCAGCAGTTACTCGGACAGGGGGCCCTTGGATTTT	CASSYSDRGPLDF
.	TRBV7-9	TRBJ2-1	few	TGTGCCAGCAGCAACGGGGGAGCTCTTTACAATGAGCAGTTCTTC	CASSNGGALYNEQFF
.	TRBV6-6	TRBJ1-1	.	TGTGCCAGCAGTGCGCCTGGAAACGAAGCTTTCTTT	CASSAPGNEAFF
TRBD1	TRBV6-6	TRBJ2-5	.	TGTGCCAGCAGTTACTCGAGAGAGGACAGGACACAAGAGACCCAGTACTTC	CASSYSREDRTQETQYF
.	TRBV7-6	TRBJ1-3	few	TGTGCCAGCAGCTTAGCTATCCGGGAGGTTGGAAACACCATATATTTT	CASSLAIREVGNTIYF
.	TRBV10-3	TRBJ1-5	.	TGTGCCATCAGTGAGTCGACAACTAGCAATCAGCCCCAGCATTTT	CAISESTTSNQPQHF
.	TRBV29-1	TRBJ1-1	many	TGCAGCGTTGCAAGGAACACTGAAGCTTTCTTT	CSVARNTEAFF
TRBD2	TRBV24-1	TRBJ2-3	.	TGTGCCACCAGTGATGAGACTAGCGGGGAAGATACGCAGTATTTT	CATSDETSGEDTQYF
.	TRBV7-9	TRBJ2-6	few	TGTGCCAGCAGCCCCAGGGACTCTGCATCGTTTGGGGCCAACGTCCTGACTTTC	CASSPRDSASFGANVLTF
TRBD1	TRBV7-6	TRBJ2-3	.	TGTGCTAGCAGCTTTTTGGACAGGGAGGTGGATACGCAGTATTTT	CASSFLDREVDTQYF
TRBD1	TRBV4-1	TRBJ2-7	.	TGCGCCAGCAGCCAAGATTCAGGGGGCGAGGACGAGCAGTACTTC	CASSQDSGGEDEQYF
.	TRBV27	TRBJ1-1	few	TGTGCCAGCAGTTCTGGGTCGGGGCTGATGACTGAAGCTTTCTTT	CASSSGSGLMTEAFF
.	TRBV20-1	TRBJ1-5	few	TGCAGTGCTAGAGGGTCCCTGGGACGAATAAGCAATCAGCCCCAGCATTTT	CSARGSLGRISNQPQHF
.	TRBV7-2	TRBJ2-1	few	TGTGCCAGCAGCATGGGGGTGGAGCAGTTCTTC	CASSMGVEQFF
.	TRBV7-9	TRBJ2-3	few	TGTGCCAGCAGCTCTCCGACTACCAGCACAGATACGCAGTATTTT	CASSSPTTSTDTQYF
.	TRBV25-1	TRBJ1-5	many	TGTGCCAGCAGTGCATCAGGGAATCAGCCCCAGCATTTT	CASSASGNQPQHF
.	TRBV9	TRBJ1-6	.	TGTGCCAGCAGCCCCGAAGTGACAGGAGATTCACCCCTCCACTTT	CASSPEVTGDSPLHF
TRBD2	TRBV6-6	TRBJ2-3	.	TGTGCTAGCAGTTACGAGTGGTGGGGACTAGAGGATACGCAGTATTTT	CASSYEWWGLEDTQYF
.	TRBV10-3	TRBJ2-1	.	TGTGCCATCAGTGAGCCAGGGGCAGACTACAATGAGCAGTTCTTC	CAISEPGADYNEQFF
.	TRBV6-5	TRBJ2-3	.	TGTGCCAGCAGTTACTCGATTGGGGATACGCAGTATTTT	CASSYSIGDTQYF